The entry below gives a single T cell receptor (beta chain) sequence along with its context. V lost 3 bases and J lost 6; bases outside the gene matches: 2. CDR3 length equals 14 residues. The germline CDR1 and CDR2 sequences are SGHAT and FQDESV (reference sequence). The data were taken from a study of cytomegalovirus exposure and HLA in healthy donors. In the PCR, 60 Vbeta and 13 Jbeta primers were used. Profiling relied on immunoSEQ multiplex PCR, and the TCRdb table lists in-frame clones only, not all of them. This table holds roughly 100,000 clones, more than 70% found once. The gene calls are TRBV11-1 and TRBJ2-7, with TRBD2 identical over 13 bases. Sequencing was carried out using PBMCs. The TCR originated in a male donor in good health and CMV-seropositive. The CDR3 sequence: CASSFRLAGGEQYF. In DNA, the CDR3 is TGTGCCAGCAGCTTCAGACTAGCGGGAGGCGAGCAGTACTTC.